This T cell receptor (beta chain) was sequenced in a study of ipilimumab plus nivolumab after autologous stem cell transplantation. CDR3 length equals 16 residues. CDR1 MDHEN and CDR2 SYDVKM come from the germline V gene. Trimming took 4 bases from V and 4 from J; bases not matched to a gene: 7. Here immunoSEQ multiplex PCR was the method, and the copy in TCRdb shows in-frame clones only, minus some. The table includes some 41,000 clones, around 93% detected once. The chain joins TRBV28 to TRBJ2-3; 11 bases are a match to TRBD1. This clonotype was sampled from a male donor with multiple myeloma. Specimen: PBMCs, collected in a trial of ipilimumab plus nivolumab as post-transplant consolidation. The CDR3 DNA reads TGTGCCAGCAGTTGGACCCCGGGACAGGGGGCAGATACGCAGTATTTT. It codes for CASSWTPGQGADTQYF.